The 27 T cell receptor beta chains given below trace back to one sample, sequenced in a study of early T cells in non-severe SARS-CoV-2 infection. TCRdb itself ran the 5' RACE reads through MiXCR, one entry per CDR3 protein. The sample lists around 57,000 distinct CDR3 sequences; more than 10% were seen once. Sequencing used whole blood. The receptors come from an adult who was a healthcare worker with PCR-confirmed SARS-CoV-2 infection or an uninfected control (not recorded which).

This clonotype occurred once. The chain has TRBV10-3 and TRBJ1-6; TRBD1 matches 11 bases. Germline V gene data show CDR1 as ENHRY and CDR2 as SYGVKD. Trimming took 6 bases from V and 5 from J; bases not matched to a gene: 3. CDR3 length: 15 residues. DNA of the CDR3: TGTGCCATCAGGAGGGGACAGGGGGATAATTCACCCCTCCACTTT. Translation gives CAIRRGQGDNSPLHF.

This clonotype was seen more than once but under ten times. V is TRBV20-1 and J is TRBJ1-1, with D tentatively TRBD1 (5 bases). The length of the CDR3 is 14 residues. Trimming pared 1 base from V and 3 bases from J, leaving 12 bases between. From germline, CDR1 is DFQATT and CDR2 SNEGSKA (reference sequence). As DNA, the CDR3 is TGCAGTGCTAGAGTAGAGGGGCGAGACACTGAAGCTTTCTTT. This translates into CSARVEGRDTEAFF.

This chain joins TRBV20-1 and TRBJ2-7; 10 bases map to TRBD2. Germline values: CDR1 DFQATT, CDR2 SNEGSKA (reference sequence). The V and J ends lost 5 bases and 4 bases, in that order; junction bases with no gene match: 5. This CDR3 has 13 amino acids. CDR3 sequence (DNA): TGCAGTGCTCTACGGGGACTAGCGTACGAGCAGTACTTC. The encoded protein is CSALRGLAYEQYF.

V gene TRBV3-1 combines with J gene TRBJ2-7; D unclear. CDR3 size: 12 residues. Per germline, CDR1 LGHDT and CDR2 YNNKEL (reference sequence). V lost 1 base and J 3 bases, leaving 4 bases between the germline ends. This CDR3 is CASSQANYEQYF. The CDR3 nucleotides are TGTGCCAGCAGCCAAGCGAACTACGAGCAGTACTTC.

This chain joins TRBV20-1 and TRBJ1-2; no clear D gene. CDR3 length equals 12 residues. Between the trimmed V and J ends, which lost 5 bases and 4 bases, there was a span of 11 bases. Germline assignment: CDR1 DFQATT and CDR2 SNEGSKA (reference sequence). Here the CDR3 reads CSASDKSYGYTF. For the CDR3, the DNA is TGCAGTGCTTCTGACAAGTCCTATGGCTACACCTTC.

The table lists this clonotype with many counts. CDR3 amino acids: CASSFYTGELFF. The CDR3 coding sequence is TGTGCCAGCAGTTTTTACACCGGGGAGCTGTTTTTT. V is TRBV27 and J is TRBJ2-2; D remains ambiguous. CDR3 length equals 12 residues. The germline V gene encodes CDR1 MNHEY and CDR2 SMNVEV (reference sequence). Trimming took off 3 bases at V and 3 bases at J, with 2 bases between the two ends.

In regard to this clonotype: A read error may account for a junction end that differs from germline. The genes are TRBV6-2 or TRBV6-3 and TRBJ2-3, with 8 bases lining up with TRBD2. CDR1 and CDR2 (germline): MNHEY, SVGEGT. The CDR3 length is 17 residues. The CDR3 loop reads CASSYPPWVAGHRYAVF. CDR3 DNA: TGTGCCAGCAGTTACCCCCCGTGGGTAGCGGGGCACAGATACGCAGTATTT.

This clonotype turned up a few times. The chain combines TRBV5-1 with TRBJ2-5; 14 bases align to TRBD2. Germline trimming cut 1 base from V and 5 bases from J; bases unmatched to any gene: 13. Germline V gene sequence: CDR1 SGHRS, CDR2 YFSETQ. The CDR3 spans 19 residues. The CDR3 loop reads CASSLNSPGTSGGRETQYF. In DNA, the CDR3 is TGCGCCAGCAGCTTGAATTCCCCCGGGACTAGCGGGGGCCGGGAGACCCAGTACTTC.

The table lists this clonotype with many counts. The rearrangement links TRBV11-2 to TRBJ2-3; 9 nucleotides match TRBD2. The length of the CDR3 is 20 residues. The V segment lost 5 bases and the J segment 0 bases; nucleotides outside the gene matches: 18. Germline V gene sequence: CDR1 SGHAT, CDR2 FQNNGV. CDR3 DNA: TGTGCCAGCAGCCGCCCCAGGGCAGCGGGGGGTCACCCTAGCACAGATACGCAGTATTTT. Its translation is CASSRPRAAGGHPSTDTQYF.

This clonotype was seen repeatedly, ten times or more. The chain combines TRBV5-8 with TRBJ2-2; D unresolved. Germline V gives CDR1 SGHTS, CDR2 YDEGEE. Between the trimmed V and J ends, which lost 0 bases and 1 base, there was a span of 4 bases. The CDR3 is 14 amino acids. The CDR3 here is CASSLGQNTGELFF. CDR3 nucleotide sequence: TGTGCCAGCAGCTTGGGGCAGAACACCGGGGAGCTGTTTTTT. The entire variable domain, with the rest obtained from reference TRBV5-8 and TRBJ2-2, is as follows: EAGVTQSPTHLIKTRGQQATLRCSPISGHTSVYWYQQALGLGLQFLLWYDEGEERNRGNFPPRFSGRQFPNYSSELNVNALELEDSALYLCASSLGQNTGELFFGEGSRLTVL.

This clonotype was detected many times. The CDR3 is CASSSVSTDTQYF. As DNA, the CDR3 is TGTGCCAGCAGCTCCGTAAGCACAGATACGCAGTATTTT. This chain joins TRBV7-8 and TRBJ2-3; unclear D gene. This CDR3 has 13 amino acids. The V gene's germline CDR1 is SGHVS and CDR2 FQNEAQ. Trimming cost V 4 bases and J 0 bases, with 5 bases left between them.

Only a few counts were recorded for this clonotype. Here the CDR3 DNA reads TGCAGTGCCACTAGCGGGGGGGCTCGAGAGACCCAGTACTTC. Its protein is CSATSGGARETQYF. The V call is TRBV20-1, the J call TRBJ2-5; 13 bases are shared with TRBD2. Germline V gene sequence: CDR1 DFQATT, CDR2 SNEGSKA (reference sequence). The CDR3 runs 14 residues. Trimming cost V 6 bases and J 4 bases; bases outside gene matches: 5.

This clonotype was picked up many times. The rearrangement uses TRBV7-9 and TRBJ2-6; D not resolved. With 2 bases removed from V and 2 bases from J, the gap between germline ends came to 1 base. This CDR3 spans 13 amino acids. CDR1 and CDR2 (germline): SEHNR, FQNEAQ (reference sequence). The CDR3 sequence is CASSLPGANVLTF. The CDR3 region has the DNA TGTGCCAGCAGCTTACCTGGGGCCAACGTCCTGACTTTC.

The chain is built from TRBV24-1 and TRBJ2-1; 14 bases line up with TRBD2. The V segment lost 3 bases and the J segment 10 bases; nucleotides outside the gene matches: 4. CDR1 and CDR2 (germline): KGHDR, SFDVKD. The CDR3 is 15 residues long. CDR3 DNA: TGTGCCACCAGTGATCCGCGACTAGCGGGGGGGGAGCAGTTCTTC. Protein product: CATSDPRLAGGEQFF.

At least ten counts were recorded for this clonotype. This sequence joins TRBV7-2 and TRBJ2-2, with D possibly being TRBD1 (5 bases). The CDR3 sequence is 14 residues long. In germline, CDR1 is SGHTA, CDR2 FQGNSA. V lost 3 bases to trimming and J lost 6 bases, with 11 bases between them. CDR3 DNA: TGTGCCAGCAGCTTCAGGGCCTTCGCCGGGGAGCTGTTTTTT. It encodes CASSFRAFAGELFF.

This clonotype was counted many times. This chain joins TRBV28 and TRBJ2-7; 7 positions match TRBD1. Germline V gives CDR1 MDHEN, CDR2 SYDVKM. V was pared by 6 bases and J by 10 bases, with 12 bases of the junction left unmatched. The CDR3 sequence is 13 residues long. CDR3 protein: CASSLDRVSDQYF. The CDR3 nucleotides read TGTGCCAGCAGCCTTGACAGGGTTTCCGACCAGTACTTC.

This chain connects TRBV27 to TRBJ1-1; D is uncertain. Germline loops: CDR1 MNHEY, CDR2 SMNVEV (reference sequence). This CDR3 has 13 amino acids. V dropped 3 bases and J dropped 3 bases, with 8 bases sitting between them. Here the CDR3 DNA reads TGTGCCAGCAGTTTGTCCGGGCACACTGAAGCTTTCTTT. Residues: CASSLSGHTEAFF.

The chain joins TRBV6-4 to TRBJ2-3, with TRBD2 identical over 9 bases. Trimming at V came to 6 bases and at J to 5 bases, leaving 9 bases not matched to a gene. CDR3 length equals 15 residues. Germline CDR1 MRHNA, CDR2 SNTAGT. CDR3 nucleotides: TGTGCCAGCAGCCCTTCTAGCGGGGTGGTAGATACGCAGTATTTT. It translates to CASSPSSGVVDTQYF.

This clonotype was seen at least ten times. The chain uses TRBV20-1 and TRBJ2-6; D is unclear. CDR1 is DFQATT and CDR2 is SNEGSKA in the germline V gene (reference sequence). Trimming took off 3 bases at V and 0 bases at J, with 9 bases between the two ends. This CDR3 region has 15 residues. This chain's CDR3 is CSARGAHSGANVLTF. For the CDR3, the DNA is TGCAGTGCTAGGGGCGCTCACTCTGGGGCCAACGTCCTGACTTTC.

This chain uses TRBV27 with TRBJ2-5; TRBD1 is a possible D gene (5 bases). The ends were cut back, 2 bases at V and 10 bases at J, with 14 bases in the middle. The germline V gene encodes CDR1 MNHEY and CDR2 SMNVEV (reference sequence). The CDR3 is 13 residues long. The CDR3 nucleotides are TGTGCCAGCAGTTTACTCTCAGGACAAGACCAGTACTTC. Its translation is CASSLLSGQDQYF.

The V and J genes are TRBV20-1 and TRBJ2-3; a possible D gene is TRBD2 (6 bases). This CDR3 is built from 15 residues. Germline loops: CDR1 DFQATT, CDR2 SNEGSKA (reference sequence). V shed 4 bases and J shed 2 bases, with 16 bases lying between them. CDR3 amino acids: CSATGRDFYTDTQYF. In nucleotides, the CDR3 is TGCAGTGCTACTGGCCGGGACTTTTACACAGATACGCAGTATTTT.

This clonotype was recorded at least ten times. The genes are TRBV18 and TRBJ2-1; the D gene could be TRBD1 or TRBD2 (5 bases each). In germline, CDR1 is KGHSH, CDR2 LQKENI. The CDR3 spans 15 residues. V dropped 4 bases and J dropped 0 bases, with 10 bases sitting between them. In nucleotides, the CDR3 is TGTGCCAGCTCACTCAAGGGGAGCTCCTACAATGAGCAGTTCTTC. Translating gives CASSLKGSSYNEQFF.

The V call is TRBV20-1, the J call TRBJ1-1; D unclear. The CDR3 runs 15 residues. The germline V and J ends were trimmed by 3 bases and 1 base, with 15 bases remaining between them. CDR1 is DFQATT, CDR2 SNEGSKA, per germline (reference sequence). The CDR3 DNA sequence: TGCAGTGCTAGGCACGGACGGTACTCGAACACTGAAGCTTTCTTT. Amino acids: CSARHGRYSNTEAFF.

The sample holds many counts of this clonotype. This chain joins TRBV7-8 and TRBJ2-7, with 7 bases lining up with TRBD1. This CDR3 is 14 amino acids long. After removal of 3 bases from V and 3 bases from J, the junction contained 5 bases not matched to a gene. CDR1 and CDR2 from the germline V gene are SGHVS and FQNEAQ. The CDR3 reads CASSFRDSNYEQYF. The CDR3 DNA sequence: TGTGCCAGCAGCTTCCGGGACAGCAACTACGAGCAGTACTTC.

In this sample, this clonotype turned up many times. This sequence joins TRBV25-1 and TRBJ1-6; 9 nucleotides line up with TRBD1. This CDR3 spans 16 amino acids. Germline values: CDR1 MGHDK, CDR2 SYGVNS. Trimming at V came to 5 bases and at J to 10 bases, leaving 12 bases not matched to a gene. The DNA for the CDR3 is TGTGCCAGCAGTCCCCCACAGGGGGCGGCGGGATCACCCCTCCACTTT. It yields the protein CASSPPQGAAGSPLHF.

The V gene is TRBV18, the J gene TRBJ2-4; D is uncertain. The germline V and J ends were trimmed by 3 bases and 7 bases, with 13 bases remaining between them. The CDR3 is made up of 14 amino acids. CDR1 KGHSH and CDR2 LQKENI come from the germline V gene. CDR3 in DNA: TGTGCCAGCTCACCCCAGATTTCCCCCAACATTCAGTACTTC. Its translation: CASSPQISPNIQYF.

This clonotype was detected many times. This chain joins TRBV29-1 and TRBJ2-3, with D perhaps matching TRBD1 (6 bases). The germline V and J ends were trimmed by 6 bases and 5 bases, with 15 bases remaining between them. There are 13 residues in the CDR3. Germline lookup yields CDR1 SQVTM and CDR2 ANQGSEA. The CDR3 is CSVGQKVGDTQYF. CDR3 in DNA: TGCAGCGTCGGACAGAAAGTTGGAGATACGCAGTATTTT.